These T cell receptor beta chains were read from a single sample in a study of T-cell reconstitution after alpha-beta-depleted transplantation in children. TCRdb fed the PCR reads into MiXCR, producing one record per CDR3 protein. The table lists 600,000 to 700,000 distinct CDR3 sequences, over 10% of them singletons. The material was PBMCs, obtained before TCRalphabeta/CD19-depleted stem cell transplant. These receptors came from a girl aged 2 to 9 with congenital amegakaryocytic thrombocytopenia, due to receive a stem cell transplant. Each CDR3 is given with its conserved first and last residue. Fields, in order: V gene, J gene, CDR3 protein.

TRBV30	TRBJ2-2	CAWGMIRDTNTGELFF
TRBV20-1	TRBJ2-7	CSASALPGLASNYEQYF
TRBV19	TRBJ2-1	CASSIDLRGGSNEQFF
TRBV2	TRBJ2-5	CASSPRLAAYQETQYF
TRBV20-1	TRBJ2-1	CSARAQGVLNEQFF
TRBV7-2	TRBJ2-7	CASSLYLSYEQYF
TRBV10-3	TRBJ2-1	CAIKGLAGYNEQFF
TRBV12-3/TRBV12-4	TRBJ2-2	CASSGWTGGTGELFF
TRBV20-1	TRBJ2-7	CSASRRAGSSRQYF
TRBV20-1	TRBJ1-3	CSARATGGPSSGNTIYF
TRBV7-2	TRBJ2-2	CASSPLRTSDFTGELFF
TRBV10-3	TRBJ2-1	CAISETGLAEYNEQFF
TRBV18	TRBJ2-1	CASSPRSPQGASYNEQFF
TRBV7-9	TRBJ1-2	CASSLDGQVNYGYTF
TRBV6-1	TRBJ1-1	CASNIAAANTEAFF
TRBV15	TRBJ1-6	CATSRDLWRDNSPLHF
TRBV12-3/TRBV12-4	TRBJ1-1	CASSPSLGQGPSTEAFF
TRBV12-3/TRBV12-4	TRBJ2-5	CASSSWTPLRETQYF
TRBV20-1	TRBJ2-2	CSASDGNGAGELFF
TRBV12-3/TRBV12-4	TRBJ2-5	CASSLAEQQETQYF
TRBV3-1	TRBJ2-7	CASSQDVVGPTEQYF
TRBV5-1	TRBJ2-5	CASSSTKPRLAGVHQETQYF
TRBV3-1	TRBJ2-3	CASSQDSSGGTQYF
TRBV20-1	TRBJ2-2	CSARGRVNTGELFF
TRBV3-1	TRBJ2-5	CASSRLWETQYF
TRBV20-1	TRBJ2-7	CSATQGAYEQYF
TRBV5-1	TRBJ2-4	CASSTTGVMENIQYF
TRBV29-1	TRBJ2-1	CSVRGESSYNEQFF
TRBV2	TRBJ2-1	CASTALAGNYNEQFF